What follows describes a single T cell receptor (beta chain). The antigen is undetermined. The read ends 3 residues early relative to the CDR3; the germline J gene fills the gap. CVID subjects were neither ill nor on immunomodulatory or immunosuppressive medication at sampling. The sample is drawn from a study of T cell clonality in common variable immunodeficiency. General study findings and limits: Reportedly, TCR beta sequences from common variable immunodeficiency showed fewer deletions and N-nucleotide insertions. CVID subjects had higher TCRbeta clonality than healthy controls, most marked in about a third.

Sequencing input was equivalent genomic DNA from CVID and controls. Produced via immunoSEQ multiplex PCR; TCRdb's table is partial and in-frame only. The sample shows fewer than 9,500 clones, none of them appearing just once. The length of the CDR3 is 14 residues. V was cut by 3 bases and J by 1 base, with 9 bases left in between. CDR1 and CDR2 from the germline V gene are SEHNR and FQNEAQ (reference sequence). The material sequenced was peripheral blood mononuclear cells. The source of this sequence is a human donor with common variable immunodeficiency. V gene TRBV7-9 combines with J gene TRBJ1-1; no clear D gene. CDR3 residues: CASSLVRGNTEAFF. Incomplete CDR3 DNA: TGTGCCAGCAGCTTGGTACGGGGGAACACTGAA.